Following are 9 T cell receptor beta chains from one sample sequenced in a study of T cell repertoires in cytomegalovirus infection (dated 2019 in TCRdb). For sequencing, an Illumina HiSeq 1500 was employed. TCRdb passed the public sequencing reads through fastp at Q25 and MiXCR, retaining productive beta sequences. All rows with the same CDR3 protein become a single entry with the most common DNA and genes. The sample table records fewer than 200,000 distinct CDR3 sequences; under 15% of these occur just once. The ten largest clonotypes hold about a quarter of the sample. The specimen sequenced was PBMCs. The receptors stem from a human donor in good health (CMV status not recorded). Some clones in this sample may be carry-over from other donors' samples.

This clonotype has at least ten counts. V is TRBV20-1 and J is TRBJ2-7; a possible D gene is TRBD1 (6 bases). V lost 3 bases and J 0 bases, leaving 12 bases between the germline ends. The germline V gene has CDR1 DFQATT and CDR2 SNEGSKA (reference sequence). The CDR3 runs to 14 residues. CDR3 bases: TGCAGTGCTAGCAGGGGTAAGGGCTCCTACGAGCAGTACTTC. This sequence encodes CSASRGKGSYEQYF.

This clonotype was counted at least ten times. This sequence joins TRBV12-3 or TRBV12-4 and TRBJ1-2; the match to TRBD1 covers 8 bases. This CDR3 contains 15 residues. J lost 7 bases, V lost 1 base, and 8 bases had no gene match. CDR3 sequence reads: CASSLGGRGLSGYTF. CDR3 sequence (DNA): TGTGCCAGCAGTTTAGGCGGCAGGGGGCTGTCTGGCTACACCTTC.

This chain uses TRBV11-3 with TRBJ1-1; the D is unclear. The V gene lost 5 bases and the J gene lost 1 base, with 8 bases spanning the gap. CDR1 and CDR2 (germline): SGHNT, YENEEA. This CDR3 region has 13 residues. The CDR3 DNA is TGTGCCAGCAGCCAAGCCACGAACACTGAAGCTTTCTTT. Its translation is CASSQATNTEAFF.

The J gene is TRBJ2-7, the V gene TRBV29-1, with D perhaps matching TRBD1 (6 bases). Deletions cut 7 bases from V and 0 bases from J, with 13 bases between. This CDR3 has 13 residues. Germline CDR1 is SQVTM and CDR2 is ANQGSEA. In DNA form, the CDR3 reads TGCAGCGCCCTCGACAGGAGCTCCTACGAGCAGTACTTC. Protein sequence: CSALDRSSYEQYF.

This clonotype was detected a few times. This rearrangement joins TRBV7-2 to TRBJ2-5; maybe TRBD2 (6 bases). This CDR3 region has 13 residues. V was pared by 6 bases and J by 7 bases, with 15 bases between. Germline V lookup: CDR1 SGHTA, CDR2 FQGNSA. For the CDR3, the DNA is TGTGCCAGCAGACCCGGGAGTCTAGGGACCCAGTACTTC. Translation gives CASRPGSLGTQYF.

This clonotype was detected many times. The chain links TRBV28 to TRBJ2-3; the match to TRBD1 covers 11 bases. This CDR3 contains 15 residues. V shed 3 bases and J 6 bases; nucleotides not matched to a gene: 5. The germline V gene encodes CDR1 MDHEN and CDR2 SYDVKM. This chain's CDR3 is CASSFGTGGFDTQYF. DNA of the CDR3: TGTGCCAGCAGTTTTGGGACAGGGGGTTTTGATACGCAGTATTTT.

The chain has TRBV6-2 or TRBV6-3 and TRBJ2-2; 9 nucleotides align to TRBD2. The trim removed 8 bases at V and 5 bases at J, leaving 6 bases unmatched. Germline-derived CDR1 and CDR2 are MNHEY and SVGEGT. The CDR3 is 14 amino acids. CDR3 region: CASRSGSGTGELFF. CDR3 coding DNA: TGTGCCAGCCGTAGCGGGAGCGGAACCGGGGAGCTGTTTTTT.

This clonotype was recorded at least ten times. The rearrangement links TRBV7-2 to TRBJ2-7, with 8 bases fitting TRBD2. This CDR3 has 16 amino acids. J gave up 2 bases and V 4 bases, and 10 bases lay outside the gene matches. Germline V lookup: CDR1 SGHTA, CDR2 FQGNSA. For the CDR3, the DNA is TGTGCCAGCAGCTCGAAACCCGGGGGGGCAACCTACGAGCAGTACTTC. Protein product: CASSSKPGGATYEQYF.

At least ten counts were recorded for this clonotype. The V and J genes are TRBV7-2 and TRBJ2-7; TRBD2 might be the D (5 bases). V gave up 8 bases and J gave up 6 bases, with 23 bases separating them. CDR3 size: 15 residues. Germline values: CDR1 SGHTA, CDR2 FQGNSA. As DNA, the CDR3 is TGTGCCAGCGGCCCTCGGGGTACGGAGGAGGTCGAGCAGTACTTC. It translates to CASGPRGTEEVEQYF.